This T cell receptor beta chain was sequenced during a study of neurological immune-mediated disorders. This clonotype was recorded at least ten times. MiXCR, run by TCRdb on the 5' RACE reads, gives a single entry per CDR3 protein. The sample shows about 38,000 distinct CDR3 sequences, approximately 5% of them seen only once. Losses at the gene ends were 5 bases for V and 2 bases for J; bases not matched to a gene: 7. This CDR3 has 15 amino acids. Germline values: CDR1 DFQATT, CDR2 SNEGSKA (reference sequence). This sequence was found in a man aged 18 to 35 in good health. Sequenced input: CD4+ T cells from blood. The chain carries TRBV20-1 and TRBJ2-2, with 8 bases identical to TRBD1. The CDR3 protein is CSASKTGDNTGELFF. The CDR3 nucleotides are TGCAGTGCTTCAAAGACAGGGGATAACACCGGGGAGCTGTTTTTT.